The source of this T cell receptor beta chain is a study of blood T cells in healthy people across ages. On this clonotype: Antigen: not known.

Notes on the study in general: Among long-lived donors, naive CD4+ cells were more numerous and diversity higher than in aged donors. Diversity figures based on one million T cells were deemed too low.

CDR1 is MDHEN, CDR2 SYDVKM, per germline. The CDR3 is made up of 14 amino acids. The germline V and J ends were trimmed by 8 bases and 7 bases, with 15 bases remaining between them. With a J-beta primer mix and a sample-barcoded 5' primer, a second PCR ran 7 to 11 cycles. TCRdb reprocessed the 5' RACE reads via MiXCR and lists one record per CDR3 protein. The sample has 1.5 million to 2 million distinct CDR3 sequences, roughly 49% seen once; the top ten hold 2.1%. The specimen sequenced was blood. The TCR sequence derives from a woman between 35 and 50 years old in good health. V gene TRBV28 combines with J gene TRBJ1-6, with D maybe TRBD1 (5 bases). CDR3 residues: CASGPGLENSPLHF. The CDR3 DNA is TGTGCCAGCGGGCCGGGGCTGGAAAATTCACCCCTCCACTTT.